Listed here is a single T cell receptor (beta chain). Its specificity is not known. The sample belongs to a study of chemoradiotherapy in HPV16-positive cancers. Repertoires were sampled repeatedly during chemoradiotherapy. Overall study results and limits: Non-HPV-specific T cells did not expand in tumors during treatment, whereas candidate HPV-specific clones and E7-related motifs did.

Measured with immunoSEQ multiplex PCR; TCRdb has only the in-frame clones, and not every one. This sample yields approximately 1,100 clones, of which 77% are seen a single time; 9% to 15% belongs to the top ten. Sequencing was performed on tumor tissue, taken from a patient who underwent chemoradiotherapy. This receptor was identified in a human donor with HPV-associated anogenital cancer.

The CDR3 sequence: CASSHITIAGSYNEQFF. The DNA of the CDR3 is TGTGCCAGCAGCCATATAACGATAGCGGGCTCCTACAATGAGCAGTTCTTC. The chain recombines TRBV7-6 with TRBJ2-1; 7 positions match TRBD2. The V gene's germline CDR1 is SGHVS and CDR2 FNYEAQ. With 5 bases clipped from V and 0 bases from J, the junction kept 10 bases outside the gene matches. The CDR3 is made up of 17 amino acids.